The clone carrying this T cell receptor (beta chain) was detected a few times. From the reads, TCRdb called clonotypes with MiXCR, one entry per CDR3 protein. The data hold hundreds of thousands of distinct CDR3 sequences, with roughly 20% observed a single time. This entry belongs to a study of T cell repertoires in cytomegalovirus infection. At the level of the study: TCR beta signatures that were public indicated CMV infection and matching HLA type.

This CDR3 is 14 amino acids long. Trimming left V 3 bases short and J 7 bases short, with 13 bases between. Germline V CDR1 and CDR2: MNHEY, SVGEGT. The source is a human donor in good health (CMV status not recorded). Some clones in this sample may be carry-over from other donors' samples. The rearrangement links TRBV6-2 or TRBV6-3 to TRBJ2-1; unclear D gene. The sample was PBMCs. The CDR3 reads CASSYFGRRNEQFF. The CDR3 DNA reads TGTGCCAGCAGTTATTTCGGACGCCGAAATGAGCAGTTCTTC.